What follows are 8 T cell receptor delta chains derived from one specimen sequenced in a study of gamma-delta T cells after stem cell transplantation. TCRdb reanalysed the RT-PCR reads via CATT. The table shows around 16,000 delta-chain clones, with approximately 8.8% occurring only once. The sample consisted of gamma-delta T cells. The source is a human donor. It is not recorded whose cells these are; they may come from a transplant donor.

Comments on this clone: This DNA's translation and the protein TCRdb lists, from a much larger clone, do not match at residue 6, likely due to a read error; the protein shown is translated from the DNA. The V and J genes are TRDV2 and TRDJ1, with D tentatively TRDD3 (5 bases). This CDR3 comprises 17 residues. Trimming shortened V by 1 base and J by 0 bases, and 17 bases separated the two germline ends. Germline-derived CDR1 and CDR2 are GEAIGNYY and EKD. The CDR3 sequence: CACDTAGERAYTDKLIF. CDR3 nucleotides: TGTGCCTGTGACACAGCCGGGGAGCGGGCCTACACCGATAAACTCATCTTT.

This clone was seen a few times. The protein that TCRdb holds for this DNA derives from a much larger clone and differs from the translated DNA at residues 10 and 12, which likely indicates a read error; the protein shown here is translated from the DNA. Other DNA sequences of this sample code for an identical CDR3. The CDR3 sequence: CACDTAGGRISLDTRQMFF. The CDR3 DNA reads TGTGCCTGTGACACGGCCGGGGGACGTATCTCCTTGGACACCCGACAGATGTTTTTC. The chain recombines TRDV2 with TRDJ3; tentatively, D is TRDD3 (6 bases). Germline V lookup: CDR1 GEAIGNYY, CDR2 EKD. This CDR3 has 19 amino acids.

Regarding this clone: TCRdb lists the protein of a much larger clone for this DNA, which differs at residue 3, so this is likely a read error; the protein given here is translated from the DNA itself. V is TRDV2 and J is TRDJ1; maybe TRDD3 (5 bases). The length of the CDR3 is 15 residues. The germline V gene has CDR1 GEAIGNYY and CDR2 EKD. This chain's CDR3 is CARDTVVGTRSKLIF. The CDR3, as DNA: TGTGCCCGTGACACCGTAGTGGGGACACGGAGTAAACTCATCTTT.

About this clone itself: The protein TCRdb gives is from a much larger clone and does not agree with this DNA's translation at residue 8, likely a read error; the protein shown here comes from the DNA. The genes are TRDV2 and TRDJ1, with unresolved D. Germline-derived CDR1 and CDR2 are GEAIGNYY and EKD. V lost 3 bases to trimming and J lost 0 bases, with 16 bases between them. There are 16 residues in the CDR3. The CDR3 region has the DNA TGTGCCTGTGACGCCCTTAGGAGATCGGACACCGATAAACTCATCTTT. It yields the protein CACDALRRSDTDKLIF.

This clone was recorded a few times. TCRdb lists the protein of a much larger clone for this DNA, which differs at residue 12, so this is likely a read error; the protein given here is translated from the DNA itself. The J gene is TRDJ1, the V gene TRDV2; 9 nucleotides agree with TRDD3. CDR3 length equals 17 residues. Trimming took 3 bases from V and 3 from J; bases not matched to a gene: 13. The germline CDR1 and CDR2 sequences are GEAIGNYY and EKD. The CDR3 loop is CACDLLGEETYPDKLIF. CDR3 in DNA: TGTGCCTGTGACTTACTGGGGGAGGAGACCTACCCCGATAAACTCATCTTT.

This clone was counted a few times. It is likely a read error: a sequence one base away is far more abundant. Other DNA sequences within the sample encode an identical CDR3. This chain links TRDV1 with TRDJ1; TRDD3 aligns across 12 bases. The CDR3 loop spans 25 amino acids. Per germline, CDR1 TSWWSYY and CDR2 QGS. Written as DNA, the CDR3 is TGTGCCCTTGGGGAAGTTCTGAGGACCTTCCCTCCCCCACTGGGGGATACAGAGGGCACCGATAAACTCATCTTT. This codes for CALGEVLRTFPPPLGDTEGTDKLIF.

The table lists this clone with many counts. The same CDR3 can be traced to other DNA sequences in this sample. The gene calls are TRDV2 and TRDJ1; TRDD3 aligns across 8 bases. There are 18 residues in the CDR3. J lost 7 bases, V lost 4 bases, and 22 bases had no gene match. In germline, CDR1 is GEAIGNYY, CDR2 EKD. CDR3 sequence: CACDSASWTGGIGPKLIF. CDR3 coding DNA: TGTGCCTGTGATTCGGCCTCCTGGACTGGGGGGATAGGCCCTAAACTCATCTTT.

This clone was counted between two and nine times. The translation of this DNA and the TCRdb protein of a much larger clone differ at residue 13, probably owing to a read error; the protein shown here is translated from the DNA. This chain joins TRDV1 and TRDJ2, with D tentatively TRDD1, TRDD2 or TRDD3 (6 bases each). The germline V gene encodes CDR1 TSWWSYY and CDR2 QGS. V shed 5 bases and J shed 2 bases, with 36 bases lying between them. This CDR3 is 23 amino acids long. DNA for the CDR3: TGTGCTCTTGGGAAGGGGATCCTACTGAAATACGGGTGGATACTGGACTTGACAGCACAACTCTTCTTT. Its protein product is CALGKGILLKYGWILDLTAQLFF.